Listed here are 24 T cell receptor beta chains from one sample, sequenced in a study of OX40 agonist ivuxolimab in advanced cancers. Method: immunoSEQ multiplex PCR; TCRdb's copy keeps in-frame clones and lacks some. The sample has under 65,000 clones; 87% are singletons. The sample consisted of CD4+ or CD8+ T cells sorted from blood, taken in a trial of the OX40 agonist ivuxolimab. The receptors were gathered from an adult with an advanced solid tumor such as melanoma, head and neck, liver or kidney cancer.

This chain links TRBV7-9 with TRBJ2-1; D might be TRBD2 (7 bases). The CDR3 loop spans 16 amino acids. Germline CDR1 is SEHNR and CDR2 is FQNEAQ (reference sequence). Deletions cut 2 bases from V and 1 base from J, with 12 bases between. CDR3 nucleotide sequence: TGTGCCAGCAGCTTAAGAGGGGGGGGATCCTACAATGAGCAGTTCTTC. It translates to CASSLRGGGSYNEQFF.

This sequence joins TRBV7-2 and TRBJ2-1; 10 bases agree with TRBD2. The CDR3 consists of 18 residues. Germline V gives CDR1 SGHTA, CDR2 FQGNSA. The V gene end was trimmed by 5 bases and the J gene end by 3 bases; junction bases not matched to a gene: 13. The DNA of the CDR3 is TGTGCCAGCAGCCCTAGTGGGACTAGCGTTAGGGGCTACAATGAGCAGTTCTTC. Amino acids: CASSPSGTSVRGYNEQFF.

This clone was found a few times. V and J are TRBV7-6 and TRBJ2-3; D gene uncertain. This CDR3 has 15 residues. Germline V gene lookup returns CDR1 SGHVS and CDR2 FNYEAQ. V was trimmed by 5 bases and J by 6 bases, leaving 18 bases between them. Here the CDR3 reads CASSPSSPIGDTQYF. CDR3 nucleotides: TGTGCCAGCAGCCCTTCGTCCCCGATCGGGGATACGCAGTATTTT.

CDR3 nucleotide sequence: TGTGCCAGCAGTTTAAAGAGTGCAGGGAACACTGAAGCTTTCTTT. Translating gives CASSLKSAGNTEAFF. The chain is built from TRBV27 and TRBJ1-1, with D unclear. This CDR3 is built from 15 residues. Trimming cost V 2 bases and J 1 base, with 11 bases left between them. The germline V gene encodes CDR1 MNHEY and CDR2 SMNVEV (reference sequence).

J is TRBJ2-5 and V is TRBV5-4; 7 bases fit TRBD2. V dropped 2 bases and J dropped 3; count of bases not matched to a gene: 4. Germline V gene sequence: CDR1 SGHNT, CDR2 YYREEE (reference sequence). CDR3 length: 14 residues. The CDR3 nucleotides are TGTGCCAGCAGCTTCGGGGGGAGGGAAGAGACCCAGTACTTC. The encoded protein is CASSFGGREETQYF.

The V and J genes are TRBV7-9 and TRBJ1-6; no clear D gene. V was trimmed by 5 bases and J by 0 bases, leaving 8 bases between them. The germline V gene encodes CDR1 SEHNR and CDR2 FQNEAQ (reference sequence). This CDR3 comprises 15 residues. The CDR3: CASSQQSSYNSPLHF. The CDR3 nucleotides are TGTGCCAGCAGCCAACAGAGCTCCTATAATTCACCCCTCCACTTT. Using reference TRBV7-9 and TRBJ1-6 for the parts outside the CDR3, the full variable domain is DTGVSQNPRHKITKRGQNVTFRCDPISEHNRLYWYRQTLGQGPEFLTYFQNEAQLEKSRLLSDRFSAERPKGSFSTLEIQRTEQGDSAMYLCASSQQSSYNSPLHFGNGTRLTVT.

Only a few counts were recorded for this clone. The genes are TRBV4-2 and TRBJ2-7; the D gene is possibly TRBD1 (5 bases). CDR1 LGHNA and CDR2 YNFKEQ come from the germline V gene. The length of the CDR3 is 14 residues. V dropped 0 bases and J dropped 5 bases, with 11 bases sitting between them. CDR3 DNA sequence: TGTGCCAGCAGCCAAGATCAGGGAAGTCACGAGCAGTACTTC. Translating it yields CASSQDQGSHEQYF.

This chain uses TRBV5-1 with TRBJ2-1, with D maybe TRBD2 (5 bases). V was clipped by 1 base and J by 7 bases, with 9 bases between them. Germline V gene data show CDR1 as SGHRS and CDR2 as YFSETQ. The CDR3 covers 13 residues. The CDR3 bases are TGCGCCAGCAGCTTGCGGGGTGCAAATGAGCAGTTCTTC. As protein: CASSLRGANEQFF.

The chain carries TRBV4-2 and TRBJ2-4; D is possibly TRBD1 (6 bases). CDR3 length: 16 residues. Per the germline V gene, CDR1 is LGHNA and CDR2 is YNFKEQ. Between the trimmed V and J ends, which lost 1 base and 3 bases, there was a span of 13 bases. The DNA of the CDR3 is TGTGCCAGCAGCCAAGGGCAGGGGTCGGGCAAAAACATTCAGTACTTC. This gives the protein CASSQGQGSGKNIQYF.

The J gene is TRBJ1-3, the V gene TRBV23-1; no reliable D call. TRBV23-1 qualifies as an ORF whose function is uncertain. V was trimmed by 2 bases and J by 4 bases, leaving 15 bases between them. This CDR3 is 16 amino acids long. CDR3 bases: TGCGCCAGCAGTCAACCAGGAGAAGGGTCAGGAAACACCATATATTTT. It translates to CASSQPGEGSGNTIYF.

The chain combines TRBV27 with TRBJ1-1; D is perhaps TRBD1 (5 bases). V was trimmed by 5 bases and J by 5 bases, leaving 18 bases between them. Germline V gives CDR1 MNHEY, CDR2 SMNVEV (reference sequence). CDR3 length equals 15 residues. CDR3 loop: CASSPRVGSGTEAFF. CDR3 coding DNA: TGTGCCAGCAGTCCCAGGGTAGGGTCCGGTACTGAAGCTTTCTTT.

The chain carries TRBV5-6 and TRBJ2-7; 7 nucleotides match TRBD2. The CDR3 has 14 amino acids. Unmatched junction bases numbered 2, after V lost 0 bases and J lost 2 bases. From germline, CDR1 is SGHDT and CDR2 YYEEEE. CDR3 coding DNA: TGTGCCAGCAGCTTGGGACTAGCTCCCTACGAGCAGTACTTC. This encodes CASSLGLAPYEQYF.

CDR3 loop: CASRRPGPLIYYGYTF. The CDR3 coding sequence is TGTGCCAGCAGGAGACCGGGGCCTTTGATCTACTATGGCTACACCTTC. The rearrangement joins TRBV2 to TRBJ1-2, with D possibly being TRBD1 (5 bases). The CDR3 loop spans 16 amino acids. Germline V lookup: CDR1 SNHLY, CDR2 FYNNEI. V lost 6 bases, J lost 3 bases, and 20 bases lay in between. The whole variable domain, filled in from reference TRBV2 and TRBJ1-2, reads EPEVTQTPSHQVTQMGQEVILRCVPISNHLYFYWYRQILGQKVEFLVSFYNNEISEKSEIFDDQFSVERPDGSNFTLKIRSTKLEDSAMYFCASRRPGPLIYYGYTFGSGTRLTVV.

This clone has a single count. The genes are TRBV15 and TRBJ2-3, with D hard to call. Trimming took 2 bases from V and 2 from J, leaving 11 bases between them. Germline CDR1 and CDR2: LNHNV and YYDKDF (reference sequence). This CDR3 is built from 15 residues. CDR3 bases: TGTGCCACCAGCAGACCCTCACCCACCACAGATACGCAGTATTTT. As protein: CATSRPSPTTDTQYF.

The chain is built from TRBV7-9 and TRBJ1-1, with D unclear. Germline CDR1 and CDR2: SEHNR and FQNEAQ (reference sequence). V was shortened by 5 bases and J by 1 base, with 11 bases between the two germline ends. The CDR3 spans 14 residues. Written as DNA, the CDR3 is TGTGCCAGCAGCCACGGCCCCGGGAACACTGAAGCTTTCTTT. This sequence encodes CASSHGPGNTEAFF.

The rearrangement links TRBV6-5 to TRBJ2-7; TRBD1 matches at 10 bases. The CDR3 covers 15 residues. Germline V CDR1 and CDR2: MNHEY, SVGAGI. With V trimmed by 6 bases and J by 6 bases, 11 bases remained unmatched. CDR3 in amino acids: CASRAGGTGDTEQYF. The CDR3 nucleotides are TGTGCCAGCAGGGCCGGCGGGACAGGGGATACCGAGCAGTACTTC.

The CDR3, as DNA: TGTGCCAGCAGCTTAGAGGGACAGGGGAACACTGAAGCTTTCTTT. Amino acid sequence: CASSLEGQGNTEAFF. The chain links TRBV11-2 to TRBJ1-1, with TRBD1 identical over 9 bases. The CDR3 loop spans 15 amino acids. CDR1 and CDR2 from the germline V gene are SGHAT and FQNNGV. The junction had 0 bases not matched to a gene; V was cut back by 0 bases and J by 1 base. The variable domain in full, with the rest retrieved from reference TRBV11-2 and TRBJ1-1, is EAGVAQSPRYKIIEKRQSVAFWCNPISGHATLYWYQQILGQGPKLLIQFQNNGVVDDSQLPKDRFSAERLKGVDSTLKIQPAKLEDSAVYLCASSLEGQGNTEAFFGQGTRLTVV.

CDR3 residues: CASSLGDGLREQYF. The CDR3 DNA reads as TGTGCCAGCAGCTTAGGAGACGGACTACGGGAGCAGTACTTC. The J gene is TRBJ2-7, the V gene TRBV7-9, with D possibly being TRBD2 (6 bases). The CDR3 extends over 14 amino acids. Looked up from germline, CDR1 is SEHNR and CDR2 is FQNEAQ (reference sequence). The V end lost 1 base, the J end lost 7 bases, and 14 bases lay between the germline ends.

This rearrangement joins TRBV6-1 to TRBJ1-5, with D hard to call. In germline, CDR1 is MNHNS, CDR2 SASEGT. The germline V and J ends were trimmed by 3 bases and 4 bases, with 7 bases remaining between them. CDR3 length: 13 amino acids. This CDR3 is CASSDGQNQPQHF. As DNA, the CDR3 is TGTGCCAGCAGTGACGGCCAAAATCAGCCCCAGCATTTT.

V is TRBV5-4 and J is TRBJ2-2, with D uncertain. CDR1 and CDR2 (germline): SGHNT, YYREEE (reference sequence). This CDR3 region has 15 residues. V lost 0 bases and J 2 bases, leaving 8 bases between the germline ends. The CDR3 protein is CASSLDSTNTGELFF. Written as DNA, the CDR3 is TGTGCCAGCAGCTTGGATAGTACTAACACCGGGGAGCTGTTTTTT.

The chain couples TRBV27 to TRBJ1-6; 11 nucleotides match TRBD1. Trimming removed 4 bases from V and 9 bases from J; junction bases left unmatched: 17. CDR3 size: 19 residues. Germline CDR1 reads MNHEY; CDR2 reads SMNVEV (reference sequence). CDR3 protein: CASSSLGGSGTGGFSPLHF. CDR3 DNA: TGTGCCAGCAGTTCTCTTGGGGGTTCCGGGACAGGGGGTTTTTCACCCCTCCACTTT.

The rearrangement links TRBV18 to TRBJ2-7; 9 nucleotides agree with TRBD1. The CDR3 contains 14 residues. Germline assignment: CDR1 KGHSH and CDR2 LQKENI. Unmatched junction bases numbered 8, after V lost 6 bases and J lost 5 bases. The CDR3 DNA follows: TGTGCCAGCTCCCCCGGGACAGGGCCCAACGAGCAGTACTTC. This translates into CASSPGTGPNEQYF.

The chain couples TRBV5-1 to TRBJ2-1; tentative D call: TRBD2 (5 bases). Germline assignment: CDR1 SGHRS and CDR2 YFSETQ. CDR3 length equals 13 residues. The V end lost 5 bases, the J end lost 12 bases, and 18 bases lay between the germline ends. The DNA of the CDR3 is TGCGCCAGCAGACCCGCCAAGAGGGATGGGCAGTTCTTC. Amino acids: CASRPAKRDGQFF.

This clone was counted between two and nine times. The chain recombines TRBV6-5 with TRBJ1-1, with D hard to call. Germline assignment: CDR1 MNHEY and CDR2 SVGAGI. Deletions cut 1 base from V and 0 bases from J, with 9 bases between. This CDR3 has 15 amino acids. The DNA of the CDR3 is TGTGCCAGCAGTTACTTGACGGGGATGAACACTGAAGCTTTCTTT. It is translated as CASSYLTGMNTEAFF.